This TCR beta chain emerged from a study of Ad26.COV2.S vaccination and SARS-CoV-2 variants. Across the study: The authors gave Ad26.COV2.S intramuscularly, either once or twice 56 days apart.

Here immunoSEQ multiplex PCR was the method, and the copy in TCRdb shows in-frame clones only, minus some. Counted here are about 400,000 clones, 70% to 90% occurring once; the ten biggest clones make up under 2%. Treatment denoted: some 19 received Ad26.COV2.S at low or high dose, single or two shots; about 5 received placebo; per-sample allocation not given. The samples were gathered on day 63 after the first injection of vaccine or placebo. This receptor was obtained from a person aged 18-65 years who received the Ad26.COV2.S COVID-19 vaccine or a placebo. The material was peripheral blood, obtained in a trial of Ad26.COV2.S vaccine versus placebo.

The CDR3 spells CASSLGGGTNTEAFF. The CDR3 DNA sequence: TGTGCCAGCAGCTTAGGCGGGGGAACTAACACTGAAGCTTTCTTT. The V call is TRBV13, the J call TRBJ1-1, with D perhaps matching TRBD1 (5 bases). The CDR3 length is 15 residues. Trimming removed 0 bases from V and 2 bases from J, with 10 bases in between. Germline V gene sequence: CDR1 PRHDT, CDR2 FYEKMQ (reference sequence). The full variable domain, completed using reference TRBV13 and TRBJ1-1, is AAGVIQSPRHLIKEKRETATLKCYPIPRHDTVYWYQQGPGQDPQFLISFYEKMQSDKGSIPDRFSAQQFSDYHSELNMSSLELGDSALYFCASSLGGGTNTEAFFGQGTRLTVV.